The entry below describes one T cell receptor beta chain. The antigen is unknown. The source of the sample is a study of T cell responses to AZD1222 COVID-19 vaccine. The CDR3 is 13 amino acids. The ends were cut back, 4 bases at V and 10 bases at J, with 16 bases in the middle. Germline V gives CDR1 MRHNA, CDR2 SNTAGT. Data came from immunoSEQ multiplex PCR; TCRdb stores just in-frame clones and leaves some out. The sample includes approximately 100,000 clones, 87% of them seen just once. Overall study findings and caveats: Reportedly, nearly half of unique spike TCRs recognized epitopes outside B.1.351/B.1.1.7 mutations. There were mostly white British donors and more females than males, and clonal diversity was possibly underestimated. Mapped onto spike, vaccine-associated CD4 TCRs spanned it and were dominant at 160-218 and 743-854.

The chain carries TRBV6-4 and TRBJ1-1; possible D gene TRBD1, 6 bases. The TCR was taken from an adult who received the AZD1222 COVID-19 vaccine. The sequencing used peripheral blood, collected 28 days after the second AZD1222 dose. In DNA form, the CDR3 reads TGTGCCAGCAGTGCCATCGAGGGGGGCATAGCTTTCTTT. As protein: CASSAIEGGIAFF.